Listed below are T cell receptor beta chains from one sample, sequenced in a study of blood T cell repertoires in COVID-19. Repertoires were generated with immunoSEQ multiplex PCR, while TCRdb's copy carries only in-frame clones and drops some. The sample lists 310,000 or so clones, roughly 90% occurring once. The specimen was peripheral blood. These receptors were taken from a man between 18 and 29 years old who had recovered from COVID-19. The CDR3 runs from the conserved cysteine through the conserved F or W. D genes are given only for firm matches. Clone sizes are given selectively: once, few, many, or a class where the clone is expanded.

clone size: few; V gene: TRBV7-3; J gene: TRBJ1-6; D gene: -; CDR3 DNA: TGTGCCAGCAGCCCGGGGAGAGGATATAATTCACCCCTCCACTTT; CDR3 protein: CASSPGRGYNSPLHF
clone size: -; V gene: TRBV5-1; J gene: TRBJ2-2; D gene: -; CDR3 DNA: TGCGCCAGCAGCTTCCTGCGGGAAATGTCGGGGGAGCTGTTTTTT; CDR3 protein: CASSFLREMSGELFF
clone size: -; V gene: TRBV9; J gene: TRBJ1-3; D gene: -; CDR3 DNA: TGTGCCAGCAGCGTAGTGGACGGGAGCTCTGGAAACACCATATATTTT; CDR3 protein: CASSVVDGSSGNTIYF
clone size: once; V gene: TRBV20-1; J gene: TRBJ2-1; D gene: -; CDR3 DNA: TGCAGTGCTAGTATTCAGACCGGGTCCAAGGGGATCTTC; CDR3 protein: CSASIQTGSKGIF
clone size: -; V gene: TRBV6-2/TRBV6-3; J gene: TRBJ2-3; D gene: TRBD2; CDR3 DNA: TGTGCCAGCAGTCTAGCGGGGGGCAGATTTAGCACAGATACGCAGTATTTT; CDR3 protein: CASSLAGGRFSTDTQYF
clone size: once; V gene: TRBV25-1; J gene: TRBJ2-7; D gene: -; CDR3 DNA: TGTGCCAGCAGTGAATTTGAGAATTCCTACGAGCAGTACTTC; CDR3 protein: CASSEFENSYEQYF
clone size: -; V gene: TRBV6-6; J gene: TRBJ2-7; D gene: TRBD2; CDR3 DNA: TGTGCCAGCATCCGGGGGGGTGAGCAGTACTTC; CDR3 protein: CASIRGGEQYF
clone size: -; V gene: TRBV3-1/TRBV3-2; J gene: TRBJ2-3; D gene: TRBD2; CDR3 DNA: TGTGCCAGCAGCCAAGAACTAGCGGGAAGCACAGATACGCAGTATTTT; CDR3 protein: CASSQELAGSTDTQYF
clone size: once; V gene: TRBV4-3; J gene: TRBJ2-2; D gene: TRBD2; CDR3 DNA: TGCGCCAGCAGCCAAGATCTAGCGGGGTTGGGCGGGGAGCTGTTTTTT; CDR3 protein: CASSQDLAGLGGELFF
clone size: -; V gene: TRBV3-1/TRBV3-2; J gene: TRBJ2-5; D gene: -; CDR3 DNA: TGTGCCAGCAGCCAAGATGGGGCAGGATGGGAGACCCAGTACTTC; CDR3 protein: CASSQDGAGWETQYF
clone size: -; V gene: TRBV7-9; J gene: TRBJ2-1; D gene: TRBD2; CDR3 DNA: TGTGCCAGCAGCCCAGAAGCGGGGGAGTCCTACAATGAGCAGTTCTTC; CDR3 protein: CASSPEAGESYNEQFF
clone size: -; V gene: TRBV18; J gene: TRBJ1-2; D gene: -; CDR3 DNA: TGTGCCAGCTCACCAAGGGAGGACGGGAGCTATGGCTACACCTTC; CDR3 protein: CASSPREDGSYGYTF
clone size: once; V gene: TRBV6-8; J gene: TRBJ1-5; D gene: -; CDR3 DNA: TGTGCCAGCCTCAATCAGCCCCAGCATTTT; CDR3 protein: CASLNQPQHF
clone size: -; V gene: TRBV5-1; J gene: TRBJ1-4; D gene: -; CDR3 DNA: TGCGCCAGCAGCTTGGCACAGGGTAATGAAAAACTGTTTTTT; CDR3 protein: CASSLAQGNEKLFF
clone size: -; V gene: TRBV24-1; J gene: TRBJ2-2; D gene: -; CDR3 DNA: TGTGCCACCCGAGCAGGGGGGTTGCTCCCCTCCAACACCGGGGAGCTGTTTTTT; CDR3 protein: CATRAGGLLPSNTGELFF
clone size: few; V gene: TRBV18; J gene: TRBJ1-6; D gene: -; CDR3 DNA: TGTGCCAGCTCTCCGGGGGTTCGAGCGAATAATTCACCCCTCCACTTT; CDR3 protein: CASSPGVRANNSPLHF
clone size: -; V gene: TRBV6-5; J gene: TRBJ2-7; D gene: TRBD2; CDR3 DNA: TGTGCCAGCTCGGCGGGGGGGTCCTACGAGCAGTACTTC; CDR3 protein: CASSAGGSYEQYF